This T cell receptor beta chain was obtained from a study of blood T cell repertoires in COVID-19. Overall study context: The origin of the acute and convalescent COVID-19 samples was the United States, Italy and Spain. The analysed material was cDNA or gDNA that came from T cells, B-cell-depleted T cells, or PBMCs.

Authors' processing steps: Estimates of nucleated cell counts were drawn from the amplification of reference gene primers. Method: immunoSEQ multiplex PCR; TCRdb's copy keeps in-frame clones and lacks some. V and J calls and clone size are those listed in that table; D and trimming were worked out from the DNA. In the table there are under 200,000 clones, 86% of which are singletons. The CDR3 totals 16 residues. Between the trimmed V and J ends, which lost 0 bases and 4 bases, there was a span of 15 bases. CDR1 is KGHSH, CDR2 LQKENI, per germline. This clone was picked up a small number of times. The TCR sequence derives from a man aged 18 to 29 with acute or convalescent COVID-19. This rearrangement joins TRBV18 to TRBJ1-2; D is ambiguous. Sequencing input: peripheral blood. CDR3 sequence: CASSPPLRESAYGYTF. The CDR3 DNA follows: TGTGCCAGCTCACCACCCCTCCGGGAGTCTGCCTATGGCTACACCTTC.